A selection of T cell receptor beta chains follows, all from one sample in a study of naive CD8 T cells in extremely preterm neonates. Using immunoSEQ multiplex PCR, the repertoire was profiled, and TCRdb retains in-frame clones only, with some absent. There are about 4,900 clones in the sample; 95% to 98% occur only once, and about 0.5% lies in the top ten. The sequenced sample consisted of naive CD8+ T cells from cord blood. These receptor sequences come from a newborn in good health. CDR3s include the opening cysteine and the closing phenylalanine or tryptophan. The order of the fields is clone size, D gene, V gene, J gene, CDR3 protein, CDR3 DNA. D genes are given only for firm matches. Where a row states a size, it is once, few, many or the class of an expanded clone; other rows omit it.

clone_size: .
d_call: .
v_call: TRBV19
j_call: TRBJ1-5
cdr3_aa: CASSIDNNQPQHF
cdr3_nt: TGTGCCAGTAGTATCGACAACAATCAGCCCCAGCATTTT

clone_size: .
d_call: .
v_call: TRBV5-4
j_call: TRBJ2-7
cdr3_aa: CASTPDRTPYEQYF
cdr3_nt: TGTGCCAGCACCCCCGACAGGACACCCTACGAGCAGTACTTC

clone_size: once
d_call: TRBD1
v_call: TRBV12-5
j_call: TRBJ2-7
cdr3_aa: CASGLVRQGVPVREQYF
cdr3_nt: TGTGCTAGTGGTTTGGTACGACAGGGGGTACCCGTGAGGGAGCAGTACTTC

clone_size: once
d_call: .
v_call: TRBV27
j_call: TRBJ2-1
cdr3_aa: CASSFQGNEQFF
cdr3_nt: TGTGCCAGCAGTTTCCAGGGCAATGAGCAGTTCTTC

clone_size: few
d_call: TRBD2
v_call: TRBV9
j_call: TRBJ2-7
cdr3_aa: CASTRLAGDEQYF
cdr3_nt: TGTGCCAGCACCAGACTAGCGGGGGACGAGCAGTACTTC

clone_size: .
d_call: .
v_call: TRBV21-1
j_call: TRBJ1-1
cdr3_aa: CASSKKGGQGANEAFF
cdr3_nt: TGTGCCAGCAGCAAAAAGGGTGGACAGGGGGCGAATGAAGCTTTCTTT

clone_size: .
d_call: .
v_call: TRBV4-1
j_call: TRBJ2-3
cdr3_aa: CASSQEAVADTQYF
cdr3_nt: TGCGCCAGCAGCCAAGAGGCGGTGGCGGATACGCAGTATTTT

clone_size: .
d_call: .
v_call: TRBV4-1
j_call: TRBJ2-1
cdr3_aa: CASSQAYEQFF
cdr3_nt: TGCGCCAGCAGCCAAGCCTATGAGCAGTTCTTC

clone_size: .
d_call: .
v_call: TRBV4-3
j_call: TRBJ2-2
cdr3_aa: CASSQDWRDTGELFF
cdr3_nt: TGCGCCAGCAGCCAAGATTGGCGGGACACCGGGGAGCTGTTTTTT

clone_size: .
d_call: TRBD2
v_call: TRBV5-5
j_call: TRBJ2-3
cdr3_aa: CASTFPSGSFTDTQYF
cdr3_nt: TGTGCCAGCACCTTTCCTAGCGGGAGCTTCACAGATACGCAGTATTTT

clone_size: .
d_call: .
v_call: TRBV19
j_call: TRBJ1-1
cdr3_aa: CASSIGGVNTEAFF
cdr3_nt: TGTGCCAGTAGTATAGGGGGCGTGAACACTGAAGCTTTCTTT

clone_size: .
d_call: TRBD1
v_call: TRBV10-2
j_call: TRBJ1-3
cdr3_aa: CASKDNSGQSSGNTIYF
cdr3_nt: TGCGCCAGCAAGGATAATTCGGGACAGAGCTCTGGAAACACCATATATTTT

clone_size: .
d_call: .
v_call: TRBV30
j_call: TRBJ2-7
cdr3_aa: CAWSGLNQGRDYEQYF
cdr3_nt: TGTGCCTGGAGCGGGTTAAATCAGGGAAGAGACTACGAGCAGTACTTC

clone_size: once
d_call: .
v_call: TRBV28
j_call: TRBJ1-5
cdr3_aa: CASSLSGGGQPQHF
cdr3_nt: TGTGCCAGCAGTTTATCCGGGGGGGGTCAGCCCCAGCATTTT

clone_size: .
d_call: .
v_call: TRBV6-6
j_call: TRBJ1-1
cdr3_aa: CASSPQVDRVPEAFF
cdr3_nt: TGTGCCAGCAGTCCCCAAGTGGACAGAGTGCCTGAAGCTTTCTTT

clone_size: .
d_call: TRBD1
v_call: TRBV6-6
j_call: TRBJ2-7
cdr3_aa: CASSDEGQGGYEQYF
cdr3_nt: TGTGCCAGCAGTGACGAGGGACAGGGAGGGTACGAGCAGTACTTC

clone_size: .
d_call: TRBD2
v_call: TRBV19
j_call: TRBJ2-7
cdr3_aa: CASSIPGTSGSDEQYF
cdr3_nt: TGTGCCAGTAGTATTCCCGGGACTAGCGGGAGCGACGAGCAGTACTTC

clone_size: .
d_call: TRBD2
v_call: TRBV7-2
j_call: TRBJ2-5
cdr3_aa: CASSLVRGGQETQYF
cdr3_nt: TGTGCCAGCAGCTTAGTGCGGGGGGGCCAAGAGACCCAGTACTTC

clone_size: .
d_call: TRBD2
v_call: TRBV28
j_call: TRBJ2-3
cdr3_aa: CASSLTSGGTDTQYF
cdr3_nt: TGTGCCAGCAGTTTGACTAGCGGGGGGACAGATACGCAGTATTTT

clone_size: .
d_call: TRBD2
v_call: TRBV4-1
j_call: TRBJ2-3
cdr3_aa: CASSQDRQGSGSTDTQYF
cdr3_nt: TGCGCCAGCAGCCAAGATCGGCAGGGTAGCGGGAGTACAGATACGCAGTATTTT

clone_size: .
d_call: .
v_call: TRBV29-1
j_call: TRBJ1-3
cdr3_aa: CSATGTSGNTIYF
cdr3_nt: TGCAGCGCGACGGGTACCTCTGGAAACACCATATATTTT

clone_size: .
d_call: TRBD1
v_call: TRBV7-9
j_call: TRBJ1-4
cdr3_aa: CAIPQGEDEKLFF
cdr3_nt: TGTGCCATTCCCCAGGGGGAGGATGAAAAACTGTTTTTT

clone_size: .
d_call: .
v_call: TRBV4-3
j_call: TRBJ2-7
cdr3_aa: CASSQEGGNSYEQYF
cdr3_nt: TGCGCCAGCAGCCAAGAAGGAGGGAACTCCTACGAGCAGTACTTC

clone_size: once
d_call: .
v_call: TRBV7-8
j_call: TRBJ2-1
cdr3_aa: CASSLASQHGSYNEQFF
cdr3_nt: TGTGCCAGCAGCTTAGCTAGCCAGCATGGCTCCTACAATGAGCAGTTCTTC

clone_size: .
d_call: TRBD2
v_call: TRBV19
j_call: TRBJ2-1
cdr3_aa: CASSIVGRGRYNEQFF
cdr3_nt: TGTGCCAGTAGTATAGTCGGGAGGGGCCGCTACAATGAGCAGTTCTTC

clone_size: .
d_call: TRBD1
v_call: TRBV13
j_call: TRBJ1-2
cdr3_aa: CASSKQGDYGYTF
cdr3_nt: TGTGCCAGCAGCAAACAGGGGGACTATGGCTACACCTTC

clone_size: .
d_call: TRBD2
v_call: TRBV7-9
j_call: TRBJ2-3
cdr3_aa: CASSLDRGVTDTQYF
cdr3_nt: TGTGCCAGCAGCTTAGACCGGGGGGTCACAGATACGCAGTATTTT